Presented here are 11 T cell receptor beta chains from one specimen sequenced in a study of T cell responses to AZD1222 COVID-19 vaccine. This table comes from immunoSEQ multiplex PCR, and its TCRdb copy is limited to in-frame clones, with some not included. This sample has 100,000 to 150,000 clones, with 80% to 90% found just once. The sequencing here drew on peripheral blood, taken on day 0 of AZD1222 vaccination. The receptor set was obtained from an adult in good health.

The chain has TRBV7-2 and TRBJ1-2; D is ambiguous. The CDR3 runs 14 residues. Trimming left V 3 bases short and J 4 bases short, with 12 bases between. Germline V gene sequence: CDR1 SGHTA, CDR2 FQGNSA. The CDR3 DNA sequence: TGTGCCAGCAGCTTTATAGGCGAAGGCTATGGCTACACCTTC. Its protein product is CASSFIGEGYGYTF.

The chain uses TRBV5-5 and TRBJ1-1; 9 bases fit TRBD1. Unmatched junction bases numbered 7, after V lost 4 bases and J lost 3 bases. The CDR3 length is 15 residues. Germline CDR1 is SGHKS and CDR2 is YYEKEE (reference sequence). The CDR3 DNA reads TGTGCCAGCAGCCGGGGACAGGGCTTCGACACTGAAGCTTTCTTT. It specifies CASSRGQGFDTEAFF.

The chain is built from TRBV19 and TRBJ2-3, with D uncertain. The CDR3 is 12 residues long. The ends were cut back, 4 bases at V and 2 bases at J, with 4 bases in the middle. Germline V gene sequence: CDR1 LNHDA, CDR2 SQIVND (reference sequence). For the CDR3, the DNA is TGTGCCAGTAGTACCCTCACAGATACGCAGTATTTT. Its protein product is CASSTLTDTQYF. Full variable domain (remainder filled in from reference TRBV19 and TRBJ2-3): DGGITQSPKYLFRKEGQNVTLSCEQNLNHDAMYWYRQDPGQGLRLIYYSQIVNDFQKGDIAEGYSVSREKKESFPLTVTSAQKNPTAFYLCASSTLTDTQYFGPGTRLTVL.

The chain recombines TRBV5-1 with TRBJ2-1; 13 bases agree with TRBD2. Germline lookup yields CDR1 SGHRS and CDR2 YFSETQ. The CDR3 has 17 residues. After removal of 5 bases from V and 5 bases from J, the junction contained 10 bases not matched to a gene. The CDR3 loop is CASRELAGGPGDNEQFF. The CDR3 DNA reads TGCGCCAGCAGGGAACTAGCGGGAGGGCCGGGGGACAATGAGCAGTTCTTC.

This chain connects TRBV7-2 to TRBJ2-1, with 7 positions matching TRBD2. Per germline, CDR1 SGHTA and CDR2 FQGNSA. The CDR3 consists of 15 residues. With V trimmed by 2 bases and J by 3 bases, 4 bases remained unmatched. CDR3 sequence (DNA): TGTGCCAGCAGCTTATATGGGGGGGACTACAATGAGCAGTTCTTC. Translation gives CASSLYGGDYNEQFF.

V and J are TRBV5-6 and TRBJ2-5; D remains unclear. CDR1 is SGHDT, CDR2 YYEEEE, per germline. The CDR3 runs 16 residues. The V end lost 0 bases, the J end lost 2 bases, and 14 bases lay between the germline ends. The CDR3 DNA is TGTGCCAGCAGCTTGGCTACTGGCTTTGGGCAAGAGACCCAGTACTTC. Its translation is CASSLATGFGQETQYF. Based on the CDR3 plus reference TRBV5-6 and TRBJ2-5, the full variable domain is DAGVTQSPTHLIKTRGQQVTLRCSPKSGHDTVSWYQQALGQGPQFIFQYYEEEERQRGNFPDRFSGHQFPNYSSELNVNALLLGDSALYLCASSLATGFGQETQYFGPGTRLLVL.

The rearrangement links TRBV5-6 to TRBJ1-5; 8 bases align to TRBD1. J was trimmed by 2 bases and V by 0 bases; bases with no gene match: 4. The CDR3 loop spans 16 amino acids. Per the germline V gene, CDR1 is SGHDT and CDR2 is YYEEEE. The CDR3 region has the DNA TGTGCCAGCAGCTTGGGGACAGGGTGGGGCAATCAGCCCCAGCATTTT. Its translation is CASSLGTGWGNQPQHF.

CDR3 DNA: TGTGCCAGCAGCTTAGATGCGGAGGCGTCTAACTATGGCTACACCTTC. Its translation is CASSLDAEASNYGYTF. This chain joins TRBV11-3 and TRBJ1-2; D ambiguous. V lost 0 bases, J lost 0 bases, and 11 bases lay in between. The length of the CDR3 is 16 residues. Germline V gene lookup returns CDR1 SGHNT and CDR2 YENEEA.

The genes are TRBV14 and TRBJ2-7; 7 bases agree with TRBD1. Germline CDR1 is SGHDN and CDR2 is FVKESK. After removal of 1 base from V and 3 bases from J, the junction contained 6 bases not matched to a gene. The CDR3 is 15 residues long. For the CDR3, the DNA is TGTGCCAGCAGCCAAGTAGCAGGGGGAAGCTACGAGCAGTACTTC. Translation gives CASSQVAGGSYEQYF.

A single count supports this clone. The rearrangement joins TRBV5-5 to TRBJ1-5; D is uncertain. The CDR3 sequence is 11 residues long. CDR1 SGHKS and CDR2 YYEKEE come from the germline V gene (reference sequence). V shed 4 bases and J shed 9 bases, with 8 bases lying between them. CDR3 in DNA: TGTGCCAGCAGCCAAGATCCGCCCCAGCATTTT. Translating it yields CASSQDPPQHF.

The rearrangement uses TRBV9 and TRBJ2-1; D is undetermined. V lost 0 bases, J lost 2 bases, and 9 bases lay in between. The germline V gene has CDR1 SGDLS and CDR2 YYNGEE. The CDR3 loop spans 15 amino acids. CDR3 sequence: CASSVAAGAYNEQFF. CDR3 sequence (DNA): TGTGCCAGCAGCGTAGCGGCAGGCGCCTACAATGAGCAGTTCTTC.